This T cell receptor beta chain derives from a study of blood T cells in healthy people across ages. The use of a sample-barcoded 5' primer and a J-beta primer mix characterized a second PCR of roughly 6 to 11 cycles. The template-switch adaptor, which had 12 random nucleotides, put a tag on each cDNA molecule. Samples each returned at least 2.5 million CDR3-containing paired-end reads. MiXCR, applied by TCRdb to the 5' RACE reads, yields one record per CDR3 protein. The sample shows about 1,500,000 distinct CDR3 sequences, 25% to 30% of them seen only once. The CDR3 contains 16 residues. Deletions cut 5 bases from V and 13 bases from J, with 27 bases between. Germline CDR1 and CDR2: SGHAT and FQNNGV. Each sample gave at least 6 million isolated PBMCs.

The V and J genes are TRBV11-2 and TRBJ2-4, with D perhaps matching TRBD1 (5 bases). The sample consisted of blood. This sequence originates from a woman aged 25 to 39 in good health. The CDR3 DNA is TGTGCCAGCAGCACCCCGAGGACATCCTCTTTCGCTGAGCAGTACTTC. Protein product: CASSTPRTSSFAEQYF.